This TCR beta chain is from a study of read filtering for tumor transcriptome and immune sequencing. From about 400 ng of RNA, a library with molecular barcoded alpha/delta and beta/gamma adaptors was made. One entry per CDR3 protein, called by TCRdb with MiXCR from the reads. Here the sample spans approximately 140,000 distinct CDR3 sequences, around 13% being singletons. This clonotype was counted many times. One end of the junction fails to match germline, which may point to a read error. The CDR3 runs 12 residues. CDR1 and CDR2 from the germline V gene are LGHNT and FRNRAP. This chain links TRBV12-5 with TRBJ1-1; tentatively, D is TRBD1 (5 bases). The sequenced sample was a population of CD138-negative cells sorted from bone marrow. This TCR was sampled from a donor over 35 with multiple myeloma. The CDR3 coding sequence is TGTGCTAGTGGTTTGGTACTAGGGGTGATAATCTTT. The encoded protein is CASGLVLGVIIF.